These T cell receptor beta chains were read from a single sample in a study of T-cell memory formation after mild COVID-19. In TCRdb, the 5' RACE reads were re-called with MiXCR into one record per CDR3 protein. In the table there are more than 250,000 distinct CDR3 sequences, around 16% of which are singletons. Input material: PBMCs or a T cell subset sorted from them (not recorded which). These receptors were obtained from a young man who had mild COVID-19 (a few samples of this study predate the infection). Cell type and time point are not known. Each CDR3 is given with its conserved first and last residue. The order of the fields is V gene, J gene, D gene, clone size, CDR3 DNA, CDR3 protein. The D gene is left open where the match is weak. A row's size may be missing; if present it is once, few, many or a size class.

TRBV11-2	TRBJ2-3	TRBD2	few	TGTGCCAGCAGCTTATTTCCTACTAGCGGGGGATTGACAGATACGCAGTATTTT	CASSLFPTSGGLTDTQYF
TRBV7-9	TRBJ2-5	TRBD2	many	TGTGCCAGCAGCCTTCCTAGCGGGGGGATAAGAGAGACCCAGTACTTC	CASSLPSGGIRETQYF
TRBV18	TRBJ1-1	NA	few	TGTGCCAGCTCACCCGAGAAGAACACTGAAGCTTTCTTT	CASSPEKNTEAFF
TRBV4-3	TRBJ2-2	NA	many	TGCGCCAGCAGCCAAGATCCGGGGAGCACCGGGGAGCTGTTTTTT	CASSQDPGSTGELFF
TRBV5-1	TRBJ2-5	TRBD2	few	TGCGCCAGCAGCTTGACTAGCGGGGATGAGACCCAGTACTTC	CASSLTSGDETQYF
TRBV18	TRBJ1-1	TRBD1	few	TGTGCCAGCTCCCCGGACAGGGGTGACACTGAAGCTTTCTTT	CASSPDRGDTEAFF
TRBV28	TRBJ2-5	NA	NA	TGTGCCAGCCCTAAAAGGGGAGGACAAGAGACCCAGTACTTC	CASPKRGGQETQYF
TRBV7-9	TRBJ1-1	NA	many	TGTGCCAGCATCCAAACGGGGTTAGGCAGGGAAGCTTTCTTT	CASIQTGLGREAFF
TRBV6-2/TRBV6-3	TRBJ2-1	TRBD2	few	TGTGCCAGCAGTTACTCTAACAACCTAGCGGGGGGCGGGAATGAGCAGTTCTTC	CASSYSNNLAGGGNEQFF
TRBV5-1	TRBJ1-1	NA	few	TGCGCCAGCAGCTTGGATTCGCCGGTGAACACTGAAGCTTTCTTT	CASSLDSPVNTEAFF
TRBV24-1	TRBJ2-1	TRBD2	NA	TGTGCCACCAGTGACTTTAGCGGGGGGCAGTTCTTC	CATSDFSGGQFF